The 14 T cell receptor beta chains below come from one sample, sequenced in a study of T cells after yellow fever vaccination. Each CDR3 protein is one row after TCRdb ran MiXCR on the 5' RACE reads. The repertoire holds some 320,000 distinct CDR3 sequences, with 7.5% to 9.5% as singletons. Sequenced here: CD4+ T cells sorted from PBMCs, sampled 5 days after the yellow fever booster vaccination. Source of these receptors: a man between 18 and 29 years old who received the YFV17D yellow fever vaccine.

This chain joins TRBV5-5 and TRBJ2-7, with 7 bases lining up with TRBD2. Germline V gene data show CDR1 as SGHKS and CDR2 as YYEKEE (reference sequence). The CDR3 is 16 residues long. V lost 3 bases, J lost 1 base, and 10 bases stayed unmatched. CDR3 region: CASSSRYDGGSYEQYV. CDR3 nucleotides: TGTGCCAGCAGCTCGAGGTACGACGGGGGGTCCTACGAGCAGTACGTC.

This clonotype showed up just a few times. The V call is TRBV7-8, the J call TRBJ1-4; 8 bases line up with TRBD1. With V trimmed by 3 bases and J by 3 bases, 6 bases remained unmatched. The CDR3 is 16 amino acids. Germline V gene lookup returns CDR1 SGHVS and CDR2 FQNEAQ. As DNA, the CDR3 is TGTGCCAGCAGCTTCAACAGGGGGTTCCCTAATGAAAAACTGTTTTTT. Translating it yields CASSFNRGFPNEKLFF.

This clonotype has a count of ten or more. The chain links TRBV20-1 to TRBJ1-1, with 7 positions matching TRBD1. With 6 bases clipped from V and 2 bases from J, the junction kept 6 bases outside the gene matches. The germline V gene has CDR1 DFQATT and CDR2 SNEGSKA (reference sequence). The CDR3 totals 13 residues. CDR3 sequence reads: CSAQRDSNTEAFF. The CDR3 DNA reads TGCAGTGCGCAACGGGACAGCAACACTGAAGCTTTCTTT.

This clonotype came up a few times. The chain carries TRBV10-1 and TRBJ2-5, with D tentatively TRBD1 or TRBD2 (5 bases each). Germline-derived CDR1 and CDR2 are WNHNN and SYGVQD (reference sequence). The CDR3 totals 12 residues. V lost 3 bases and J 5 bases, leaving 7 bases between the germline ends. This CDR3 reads CASSDGGETQYF. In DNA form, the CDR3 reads TGCGCCAGCAGTGATGGGGGTGAGACCCAGTACTTC.

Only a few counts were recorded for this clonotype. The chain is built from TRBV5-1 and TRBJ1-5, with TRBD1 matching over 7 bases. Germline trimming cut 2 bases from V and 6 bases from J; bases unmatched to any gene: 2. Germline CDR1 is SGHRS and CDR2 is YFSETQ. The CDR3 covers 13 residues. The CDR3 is CASSFQGGQPQHF. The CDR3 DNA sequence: TGCGCCAGCAGCTTTCAGGGGGGTCAGCCCCAGCATTTT.

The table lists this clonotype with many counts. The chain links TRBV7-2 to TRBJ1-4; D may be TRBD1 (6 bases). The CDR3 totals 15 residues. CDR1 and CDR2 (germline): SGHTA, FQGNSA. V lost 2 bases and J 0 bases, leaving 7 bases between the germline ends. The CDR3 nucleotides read TGTGCCAGCAGCTTAACAGGGTCAACTAATGAAAAACTGTTTTTT. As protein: CASSLTGSTNEKLFF. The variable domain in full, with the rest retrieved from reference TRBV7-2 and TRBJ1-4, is GAGVSQSPSNKVTEKGKDVELRCDPISGHTALYWYRQSLGQGLEFLIYFQGNSAPDKSGLPSDRFSAERTGGSVSTLTIQRTQQEDSAVYLCASSLTGSTNEKLFFGSGTQLSVL.

The CDR3 loop reads CSAPSTSRYEQFF. CDR3 nucleotides: TGCAGTGCCCCTTCGACTAGCAGGTATGAGCAGTTCTTC. J is TRBJ2-1 and V is TRBV20-1, with 7 positions matching TRBD2. This CDR3 is 13 amino acids long. CDR1 DFQATT and CDR2 SNEGSKA come from the germline V gene (reference sequence). Trimming took 6 bases from V and 8 from J; bases not matched to a gene: 10.

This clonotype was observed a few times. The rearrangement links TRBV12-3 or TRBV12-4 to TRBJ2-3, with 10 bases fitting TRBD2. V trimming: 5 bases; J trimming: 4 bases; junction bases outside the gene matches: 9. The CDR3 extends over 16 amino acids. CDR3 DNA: TGTGCCAGCAGTCGCATAGCGGGGGGAACGGCAGATACGCAGTATTTT. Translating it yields CASSRIAGGTADTQYF.

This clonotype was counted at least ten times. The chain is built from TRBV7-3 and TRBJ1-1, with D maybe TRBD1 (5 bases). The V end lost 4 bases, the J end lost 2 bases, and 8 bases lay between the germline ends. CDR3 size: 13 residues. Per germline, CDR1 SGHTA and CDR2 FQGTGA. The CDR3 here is CASSSTVNTEAFF. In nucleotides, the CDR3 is TGTGCCAGCAGCTCGACAGTAAACACTGAAGCTTTCTTT. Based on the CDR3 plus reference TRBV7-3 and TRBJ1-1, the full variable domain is GAGVSQTPSNKVTEKGKYVELRCDPISGHTALYWYRQSLGQGPEFLIYFQGTGAADDSGLPNDRFFAVRPEGSVSTLKIQRTERGDSAVYLCASSSTVNTEAFFGQGTRLTVV.

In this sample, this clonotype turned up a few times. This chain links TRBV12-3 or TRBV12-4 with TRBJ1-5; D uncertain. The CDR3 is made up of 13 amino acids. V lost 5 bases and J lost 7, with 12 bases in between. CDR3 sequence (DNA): TGTGCCAGCAGTCTAAGGTCGGGACAGCCCCAGCATTTT. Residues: CASSLRSGQPQHF.

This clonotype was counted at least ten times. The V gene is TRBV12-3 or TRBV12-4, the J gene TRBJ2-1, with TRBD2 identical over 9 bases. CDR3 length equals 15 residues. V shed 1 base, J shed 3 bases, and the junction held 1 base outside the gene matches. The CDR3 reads CASSLGTSDYNEQFF. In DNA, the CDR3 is TGTGCCAGCAGTTTAGGGACTAGCGACTACAATGAGCAGTTCTTC.

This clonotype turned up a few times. The CDR3 DNA follows: TGCGCCAGCAGCCAGGGGGGGCTCAGCAGGCACGAGCAGTACTTC. Its protein product is CASSQGGLSRHEQYF. The rearrangement uses TRBV4-1 and TRBJ2-7; a weak D match, TRBD2 (7 bases). CDR1 MGHRA and CDR2 YSYEKL come from the germline V gene. The V and J ends lost 3 bases and 5 bases respectively, with 17 bases between them. The CDR3 totals 15 residues.

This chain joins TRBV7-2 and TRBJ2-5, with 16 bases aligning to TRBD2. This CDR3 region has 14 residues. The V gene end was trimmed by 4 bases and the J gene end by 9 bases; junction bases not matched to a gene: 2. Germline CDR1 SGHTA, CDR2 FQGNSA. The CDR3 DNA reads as TGTGCCAGCAGCTCCGGGACTAGCGGGGGGGCCCAGTACTTC. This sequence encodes CASSSGTSGGAQYF.

The CDR3 DNA sequence: TGTGCCAGCAGTACCCCGACTAGCGCCTCCTACAATGAGCAGTTCTTC. Protein: CASSTPTSASYNEQFF. The J gene is TRBJ2-1, the V gene TRBV11-1, with 8 bases that match TRBD2. This CDR3 has 16 amino acids. The trim removed 6 bases at V and 0 bases at J, leaving 7 bases unmatched. Germline V gives CDR1 SGHAT, CDR2 FQDESV (reference sequence).